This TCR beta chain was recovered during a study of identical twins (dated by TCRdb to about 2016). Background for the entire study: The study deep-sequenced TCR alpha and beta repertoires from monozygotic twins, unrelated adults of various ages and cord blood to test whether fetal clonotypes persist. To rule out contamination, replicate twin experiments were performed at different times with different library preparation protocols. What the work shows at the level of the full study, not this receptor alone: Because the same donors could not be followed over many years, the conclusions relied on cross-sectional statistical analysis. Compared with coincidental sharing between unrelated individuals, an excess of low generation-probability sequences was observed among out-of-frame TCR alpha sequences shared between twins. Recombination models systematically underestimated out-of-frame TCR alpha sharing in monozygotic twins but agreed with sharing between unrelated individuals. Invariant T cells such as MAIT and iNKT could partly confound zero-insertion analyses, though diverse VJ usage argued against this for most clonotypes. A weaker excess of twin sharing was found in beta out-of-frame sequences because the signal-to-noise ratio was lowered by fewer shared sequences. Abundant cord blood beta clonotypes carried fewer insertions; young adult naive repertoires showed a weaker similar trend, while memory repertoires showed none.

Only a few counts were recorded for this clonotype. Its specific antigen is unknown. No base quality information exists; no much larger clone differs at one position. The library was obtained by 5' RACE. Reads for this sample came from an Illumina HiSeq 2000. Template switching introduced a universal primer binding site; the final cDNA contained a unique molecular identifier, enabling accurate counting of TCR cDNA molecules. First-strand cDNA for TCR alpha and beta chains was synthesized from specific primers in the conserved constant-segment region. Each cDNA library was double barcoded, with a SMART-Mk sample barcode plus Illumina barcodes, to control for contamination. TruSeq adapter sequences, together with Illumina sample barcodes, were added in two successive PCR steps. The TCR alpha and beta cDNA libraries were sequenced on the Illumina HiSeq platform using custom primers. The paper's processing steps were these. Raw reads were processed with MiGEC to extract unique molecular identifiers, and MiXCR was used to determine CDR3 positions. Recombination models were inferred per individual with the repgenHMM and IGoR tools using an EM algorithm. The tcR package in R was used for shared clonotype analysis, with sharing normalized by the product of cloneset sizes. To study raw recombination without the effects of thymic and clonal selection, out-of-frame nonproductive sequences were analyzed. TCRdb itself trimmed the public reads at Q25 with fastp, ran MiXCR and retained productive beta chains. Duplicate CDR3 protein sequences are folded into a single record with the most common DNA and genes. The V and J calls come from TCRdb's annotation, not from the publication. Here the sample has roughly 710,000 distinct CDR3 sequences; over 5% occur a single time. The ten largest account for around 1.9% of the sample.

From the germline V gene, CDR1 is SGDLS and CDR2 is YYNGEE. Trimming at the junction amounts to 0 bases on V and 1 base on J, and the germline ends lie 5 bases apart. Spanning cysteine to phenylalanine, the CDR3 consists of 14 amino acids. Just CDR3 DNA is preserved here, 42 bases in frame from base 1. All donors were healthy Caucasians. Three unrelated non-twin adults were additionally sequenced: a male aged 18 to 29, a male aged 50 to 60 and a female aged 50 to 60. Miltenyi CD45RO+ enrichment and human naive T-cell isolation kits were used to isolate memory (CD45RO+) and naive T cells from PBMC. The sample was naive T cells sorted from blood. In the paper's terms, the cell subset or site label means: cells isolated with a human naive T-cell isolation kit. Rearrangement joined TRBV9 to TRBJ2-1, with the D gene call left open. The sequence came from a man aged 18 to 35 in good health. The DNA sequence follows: TGTGCCAGCAGCGTAGCGGAGTCCTACAATGAGCAGTTCTTC. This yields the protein CASSVAESYNEQFF. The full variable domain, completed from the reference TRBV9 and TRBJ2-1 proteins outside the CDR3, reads DSGVTQTPKHLITATGQRVTLRCSPRSGDLSVYWYQQSLDQGLQFLIQYYNGEERAKGNILERFSAQQFPDLHSELNLSSLELGDSALYFCASSVAESYNEQFFGPGTRLTVL.